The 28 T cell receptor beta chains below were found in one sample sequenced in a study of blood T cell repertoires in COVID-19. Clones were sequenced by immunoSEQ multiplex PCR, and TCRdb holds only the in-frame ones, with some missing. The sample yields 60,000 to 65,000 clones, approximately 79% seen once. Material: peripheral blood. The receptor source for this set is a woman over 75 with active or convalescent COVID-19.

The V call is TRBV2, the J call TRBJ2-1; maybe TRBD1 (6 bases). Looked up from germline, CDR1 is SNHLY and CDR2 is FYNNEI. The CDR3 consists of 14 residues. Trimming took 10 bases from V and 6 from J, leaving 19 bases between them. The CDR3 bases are TGTGCCACTACCCGGGACATGGCTATCAATGAGCAGTTCTTC. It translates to CATTRDMAINEQFF. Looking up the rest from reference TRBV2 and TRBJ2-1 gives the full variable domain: EPEVTQTPSHQVTQMGQEVILRCVPISNHLYFYWYRQILGQKVEFLVSFYNNEISEKSEIFDDQFSVERPDGSNFTLKIRSTKLEDSAMYFCATTRDMAINEQFFGPGTRLTVL.

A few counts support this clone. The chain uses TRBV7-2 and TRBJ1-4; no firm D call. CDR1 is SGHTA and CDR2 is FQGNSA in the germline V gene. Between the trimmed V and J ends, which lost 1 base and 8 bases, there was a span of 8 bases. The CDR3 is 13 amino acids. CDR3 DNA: TGTGCCAGCAGCTTAGAGGCGGAAGAAAAACTGTTTTTT. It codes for CASSLEAEEKLFF.

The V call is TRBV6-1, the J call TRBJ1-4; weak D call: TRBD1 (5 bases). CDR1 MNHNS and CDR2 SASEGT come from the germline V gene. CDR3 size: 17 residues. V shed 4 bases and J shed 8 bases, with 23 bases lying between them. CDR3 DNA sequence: TGTGCCAGCAGTGCTTCAGTAGGGGTTAAGGGAGGGGAAAAACTGTTTTTT. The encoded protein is CASSASVGVKGGEKLFF.

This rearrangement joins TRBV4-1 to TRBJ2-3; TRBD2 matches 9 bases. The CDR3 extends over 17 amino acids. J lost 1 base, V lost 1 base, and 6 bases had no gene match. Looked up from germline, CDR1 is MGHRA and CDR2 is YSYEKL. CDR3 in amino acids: CASSQGQAGGRTDTQYF. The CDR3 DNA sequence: TGCGCCAGCAGCCAAGGTCAAGCGGGGGGACGCACAGATACGCAGTATTTT.

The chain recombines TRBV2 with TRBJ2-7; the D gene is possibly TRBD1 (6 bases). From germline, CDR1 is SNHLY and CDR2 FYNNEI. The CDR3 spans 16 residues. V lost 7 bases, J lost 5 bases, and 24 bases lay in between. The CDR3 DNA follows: TGTGCCAGCAAGGCGCAGGTCAGGGGCGCGGCGGACGAGCAGTACTTC. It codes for CASKAQVRGAADEQYF.

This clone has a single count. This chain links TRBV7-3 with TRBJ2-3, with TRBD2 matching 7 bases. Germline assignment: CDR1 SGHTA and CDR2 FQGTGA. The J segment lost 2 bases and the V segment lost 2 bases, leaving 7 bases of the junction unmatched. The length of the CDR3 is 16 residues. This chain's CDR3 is CASSLVGGIATDTQYF. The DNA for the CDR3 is TGTGCCAGCAGCTTAGTCGGGGGGATAGCCACAGATACGCAGTATTTT.

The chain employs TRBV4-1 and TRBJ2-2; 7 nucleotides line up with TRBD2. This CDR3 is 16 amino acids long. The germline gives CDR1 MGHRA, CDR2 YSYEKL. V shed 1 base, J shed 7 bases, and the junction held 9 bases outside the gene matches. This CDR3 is CASSQGHGGWDGELFF. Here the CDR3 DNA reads TGCGCCAGCAGCCAAGGCCACGGGGGGTGGGACGGGGAGCTGTTTTTT.

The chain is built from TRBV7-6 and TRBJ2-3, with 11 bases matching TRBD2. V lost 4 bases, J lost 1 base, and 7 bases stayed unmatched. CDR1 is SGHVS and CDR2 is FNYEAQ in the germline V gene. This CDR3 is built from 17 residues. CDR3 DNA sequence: TGTGCCAGCAGCTCCTGGACTAGCGGGTTTGGCACAGATACGCAGTATTTT. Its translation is CASSSWTSGFGTDTQYF.

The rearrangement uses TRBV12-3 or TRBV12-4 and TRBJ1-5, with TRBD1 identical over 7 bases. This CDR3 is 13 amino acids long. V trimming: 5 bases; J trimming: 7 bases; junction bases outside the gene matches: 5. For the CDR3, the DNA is TGTGCCAGCAGTGTCCAGGGGGGACAGCCCCAGCATTTT. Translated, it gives CASSVQGGQPQHF.

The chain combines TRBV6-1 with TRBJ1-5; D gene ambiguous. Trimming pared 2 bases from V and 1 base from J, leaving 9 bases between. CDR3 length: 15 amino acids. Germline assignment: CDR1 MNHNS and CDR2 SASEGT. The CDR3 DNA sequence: TGTGCCAGCAGTGAACCCCAGAAAAGCAATCAGCCCCAGCATTTT. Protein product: CASSEPQKSNQPQHF.

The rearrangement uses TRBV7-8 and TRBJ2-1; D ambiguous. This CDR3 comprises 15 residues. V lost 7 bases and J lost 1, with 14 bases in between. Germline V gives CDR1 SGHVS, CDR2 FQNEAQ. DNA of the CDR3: TGTGCCAGCAACTCCGCCGGGTCTTCCTACAATGAGCAGTTCTTC. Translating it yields CASNSAGSSYNEQFF. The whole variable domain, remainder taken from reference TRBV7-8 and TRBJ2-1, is GAGVSQSPRYKVAKRGQDVALRCDPISGHVSLFWYQQALGQGPEFLTYFQNEAQLDKSGLPSDRFFAERPEGSVSTLKIQRTQQEDSAVYLCASNSAGSSYNEQFFGPGTRLTVL.

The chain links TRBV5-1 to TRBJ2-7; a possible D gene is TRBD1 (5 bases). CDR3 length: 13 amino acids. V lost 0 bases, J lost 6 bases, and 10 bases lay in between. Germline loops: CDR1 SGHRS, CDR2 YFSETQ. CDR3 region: CASSLEQGREQYF. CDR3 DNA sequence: TGCGCCAGCAGCTTGGAGCAGGGCCGCGAGCAGTACTTC.

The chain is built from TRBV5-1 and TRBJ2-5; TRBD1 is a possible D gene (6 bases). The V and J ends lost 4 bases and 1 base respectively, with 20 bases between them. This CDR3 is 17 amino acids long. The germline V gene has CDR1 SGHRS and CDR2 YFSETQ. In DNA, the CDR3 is TGCGCCAGCAGCCTCAAACCGAGACAGGATTTCCAAGAGACCCAGTACTTC. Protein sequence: CASSLKPRQDFQETQYF.

CDR3 DNA: TGTGCCACCGCCCTCGGTGGTGTCGAGACCCAGTACTTC. It codes for CATALGGVETQYF. The rearrangement joins TRBV3-1 (or the pseudogene TRBV3-2) to TRBJ2-5; D ambiguous. Deletions cut 10 bases from V and 5 bases from J, with 17 bases between. The CDR3 is made up of 13 amino acids. In germline, CDR1 is LGHDT, CDR2 YNNKEL (reference sequence).

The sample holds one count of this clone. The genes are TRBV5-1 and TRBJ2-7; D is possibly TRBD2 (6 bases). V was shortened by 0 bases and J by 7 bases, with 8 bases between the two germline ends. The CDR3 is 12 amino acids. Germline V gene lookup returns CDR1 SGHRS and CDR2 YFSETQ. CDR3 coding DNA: TGCGCCAGCAGCTTGGATGGGAGGGAGCAGTACTTC. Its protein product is CASSLDGREQYF. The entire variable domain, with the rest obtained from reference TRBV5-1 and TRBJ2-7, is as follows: KAGVTQTPRYLIKTRGQQVTLSCSPISGHRSVSWYQQTPGQGLQFLFEYFSETQRNKGNFPGRFSGRQFSNSRSEMNVSTLELGDSALYLCASSLDGREQYFGPGTRLTVT.

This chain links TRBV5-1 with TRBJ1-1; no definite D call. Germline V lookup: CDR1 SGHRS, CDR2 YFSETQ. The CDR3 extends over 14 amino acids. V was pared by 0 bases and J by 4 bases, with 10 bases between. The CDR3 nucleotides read TGCGCCAGCAGCTTGGTGGTGGAGGGCACTGAAGCTTTCTTT. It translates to CASSLVVEGTEAFF.

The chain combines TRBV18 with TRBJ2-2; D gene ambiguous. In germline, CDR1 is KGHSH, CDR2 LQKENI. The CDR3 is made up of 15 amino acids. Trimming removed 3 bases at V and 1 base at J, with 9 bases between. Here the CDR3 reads CASSPGQENTGELFF. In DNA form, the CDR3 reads TGTGCCAGCTCACCGGGTCAGGAGAACACCGGGGAGCTGTTTTTT.

This CDR3 is CASRQGRFNQPQHF. CDR3 DNA: TGTGCCAGCAGACAGGGTAGATTCAATCAGCCCCAGCATTTT. The chain is built from TRBV5-6 and TRBJ1-5; D may be TRBD1 (6 bases). Germline V gene data show CDR1 as SGHDT and CDR2 as YYEEEE. This CDR3 region has 14 residues. V shed 5 bases and J shed 3 bases, with 12 bases lying between them.

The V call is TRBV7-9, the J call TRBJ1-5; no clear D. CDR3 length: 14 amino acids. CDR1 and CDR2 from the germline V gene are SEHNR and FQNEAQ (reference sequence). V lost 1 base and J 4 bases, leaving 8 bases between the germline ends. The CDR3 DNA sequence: TGTGCCAGCAGCTTAGTTTCCGTGAATCAGCCCCAGCATTTT. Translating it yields CASSLVSVNQPQHF.

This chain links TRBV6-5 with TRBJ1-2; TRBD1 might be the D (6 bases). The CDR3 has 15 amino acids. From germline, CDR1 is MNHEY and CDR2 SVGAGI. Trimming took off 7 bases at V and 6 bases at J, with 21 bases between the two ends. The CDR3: CASTEGWGPGNGYTF. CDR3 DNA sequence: TGTGCCAGCACCGAAGGTTGGGGGCCGGGGAATGGCTACACCTTC.

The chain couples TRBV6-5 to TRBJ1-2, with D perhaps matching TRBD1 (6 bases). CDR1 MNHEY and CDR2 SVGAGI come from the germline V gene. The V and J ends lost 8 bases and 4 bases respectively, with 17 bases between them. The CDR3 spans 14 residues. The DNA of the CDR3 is TGTGCCAGCTCAGAAGGGGGGAGGGGCTATGGCTACACCTTC. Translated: CASSEGGRGYGYTF.

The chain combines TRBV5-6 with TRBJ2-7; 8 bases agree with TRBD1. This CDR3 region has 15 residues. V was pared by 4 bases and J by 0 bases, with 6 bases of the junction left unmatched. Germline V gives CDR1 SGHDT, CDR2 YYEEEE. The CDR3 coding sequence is TGTGCCAGCAGCGGGGGACAGGCTTACTCCTACGAGCAGTACTTC. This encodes CASSGGQAYSYEQYF.

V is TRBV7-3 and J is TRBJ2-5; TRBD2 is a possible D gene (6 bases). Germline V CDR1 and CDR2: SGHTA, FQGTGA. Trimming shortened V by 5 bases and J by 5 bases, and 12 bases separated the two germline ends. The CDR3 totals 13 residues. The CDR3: CASSANREETQYF. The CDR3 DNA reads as TGTGCCAGCAGCGCTAACCGGGAGGAGACCCAGTACTTC.

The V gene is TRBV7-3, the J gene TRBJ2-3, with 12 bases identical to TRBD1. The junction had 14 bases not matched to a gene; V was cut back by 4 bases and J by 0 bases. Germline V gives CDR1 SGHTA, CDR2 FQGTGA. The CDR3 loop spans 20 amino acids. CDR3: CASSSTVPGQGAPSTDTQYF. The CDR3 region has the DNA TGTGCCAGCAGCTCGACGGTACCGGGACAGGGGGCCCCTAGCACAGATACGCAGTATTTT. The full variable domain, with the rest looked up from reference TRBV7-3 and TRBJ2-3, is GAGVSQTPSNKVTEKGKYVELRCDPISGHTALYWYRQSLGQGPEFLIYFQGTGAADDSGLPNDRFFAVRPEGSVSTLKIQRTERGDSAVYLCASSSTVPGQGAPSTDTQYFGPGTRLTVL.

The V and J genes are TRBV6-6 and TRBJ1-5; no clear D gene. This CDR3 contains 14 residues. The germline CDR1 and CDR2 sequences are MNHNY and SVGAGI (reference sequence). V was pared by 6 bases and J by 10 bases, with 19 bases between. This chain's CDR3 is CASSEQEVYLPQHF. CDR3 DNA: TGTGCCAGCAGCGAACAAGAAGTATACCTCCCCCAGCATTTT.

The DNA for the CDR3 is TGTGCCACCAGCCTCGGGGGGGCTAACTATGGCTACACCTTC. Protein: CATSLGGANYGYTF. The gene calls are TRBV15 and TRBJ1-2; D is perhaps TRBD1 (5 bases). CDR3 length: 14 residues. CDR1 is LNHNV and CDR2 is YYDKDF in the germline V gene (reference sequence). V lost 5 bases and J lost 0, with 10 bases in between.

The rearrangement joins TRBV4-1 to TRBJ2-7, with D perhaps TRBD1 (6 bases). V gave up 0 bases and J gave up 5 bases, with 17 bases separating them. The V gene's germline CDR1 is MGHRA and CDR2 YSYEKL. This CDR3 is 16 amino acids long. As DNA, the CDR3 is TGCGCCAGCAGCCAAGACCAGGGGTGGCTTAAGGACGAGCAGTACTTC. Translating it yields CASSQDQGWLKDEQYF.

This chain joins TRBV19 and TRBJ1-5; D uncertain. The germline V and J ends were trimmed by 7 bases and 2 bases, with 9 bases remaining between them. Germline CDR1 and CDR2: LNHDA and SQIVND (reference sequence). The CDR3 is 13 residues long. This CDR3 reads CASIPGRNQPQHF. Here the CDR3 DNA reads TGTGCCAGTATACCAGGTCGCAATCAGCCCCAGCATTTT.